Listed below are T cell receptor beta chains from one sample, sequenced in a study of cytomegalovirus exposure and HLA in healthy donors. Measured with immunoSEQ multiplex PCR; TCRdb has only the in-frame clones, and not every one. The data hold more than 110,000 clones, with around 80% observed a single time. The sequenced material came from PBMCs. The source is a man aged 50 to 59 in good health and CMV-seronegative. The CDR3 runs from the conserved cysteine through the conserved F or W. A D gene is named only where the DNA matches it firmly. The size of a clone is reported for some rows only, either as once, few or many, or as a class for expanded clones.

D,V,J,size,CDR3,DNA
-,TRBV2,TRBJ2-1,-,CASRGGGYYYNEQFF,TGTGCCAGCAGAGGGGGGGGCTACTACTACAATGAGCAGTTCTTC
-,TRBV10-2,TRBJ2-1,-,CASSTTQTYNEQFF,TGCGCCAGCAGTACGACTCAAACCTACAATGAGCAGTTCTTC
-,TRBV19,TRBJ2-7,few,CASSTSDSHEQYF,TGTGCCAGTAGTACTTCGGACAGCCACGAGCAGTACTTC
-,TRBV7-9,TRBJ2-3,-,CASSLEEGFHTDTQYF,TGTGCCAGCAGCTTAGAGGAGGGATTCCACACAGATACGCAGTATTTT
TRBD1,TRBV29-1,TRBJ1-2,-,CSVEGGQGQGYTF,TGCAGCGTTGAAGGTGGACAGGGGCAAGGCTACACCTTC
TRBD1,TRBV27,TRBJ1-2,-,CASSSPGGRGYTF,TGTGCCAGCAGTTCCCCAGGGGGACGCGGCTACACCTTC
-,TRBV5-4,TRBJ2-2,-,CASSVRRDGTGELFF,TGTGCCAGCAGCGTTAGGAGAGACGGCACCGGGGAGCTGTTTTTT
-,TRBV6-6,TRBJ2-7,-,CASSPTDYEQYF,TGTGCCAGCAGTCCGACAGACTACGAGCAGTACTTC
-,TRBV9,TRBJ1-4,-,CASSVATNEKLFF,TGTGCCAGCAGCGTAGCGACTAATGAAAAACTGTTTTTT
TRBD2,TRBV28,TRBJ2-1,-,CASSSRLAGPISYNEQFF,TGTGCCAGCAGTTCAAGACTAGCGGGGCCGATCTCCTACAATGAGCAGTTCTTC
TRBD1,TRBV29-1,TRBJ1-2,few,CSVEQGASGYTF,TGCAGCGTTGAACAGGGGGCGAGTGGCTACACCTTC
TRBD1,TRBV30,TRBJ1-2,-,CAWREPGGVYGYTF,TGTGCCTGGAGGGAACCAGGGGGCGTCTATGGCTACACCTTC
-,TRBV5-1,TRBJ1-1,once,CASSPCTSRMAEAFF,TGCGCCAGCAGCCCATGTACATCCCGTATGGCTGAAGCTTTCTTT
TRBD1,TRBV19,TRBJ1-2,-,CASSPRTGIIYGYTF,TGTGCCAGTAGTCCTCGGACAGGAATAATCTATGGCTACACCTTC
-,TRBV18,TRBJ2-1,-,CASSPPGRVSYNEQFF,TGTGCCAGCTCACCACCCGGCAGGGTCTCCTACAATGAGCAGTTCTTC
-,TRBV25-1,TRBJ2-5,-,CASSELGTEQETQYF,TGTGCCAGCAGTGAATTAGGGACTGAGCAAGAGACCCAGTACTTC
-,TRBV19,TRBJ1-1,-,CASSIGAGDTKIF,TGTGCCAGTAGTATAGGGGCGGGGGACACCAAAATTTTT
-,TRBV23-1,TRBJ2-7,few,CASPVQSGQYF,TGCGCCAGCCCGGTCCAGAGCGGGCAGTACTTC
TRBD1,TRBV5-4,TRBJ1-1,-,CASSFRDRPMNTEAFF,TGTGCCAGCAGCTTTCGGGACAGACCTATGAACACTGAAGCTTTCTTT
-,TRBV18,TRBJ1-5,-,CASSPIRVGQPQHF,TGTGCCAGCTCACCAATCAGGGTTGGTCAGCCCCAGCATTTT
TRBD1,TRBV18,TRBJ1-1,-,CASSHFRGRAMNTEAFF,TGTGCCAGCTCACACTTCAGGGGGCGAGCTATGAACACTGAAGCTTTCTTT